These 8 T cell receptor beta chains were all obtained from the same sample, sequenced in a study of cytomegalovirus exposure and HLA in healthy donors (dated by TCRdb to 2015 to 2018). The library was built by means of the immunoSEQ multiplex PCR assay. A mixture of 60 forward primers for TCR Vbeta segments and 13 reverse primers for TCR Jbeta segments was used in the multiplex PCR. The source is immuneACCESS, and TCRdb retained only in-frame sequences with V and J called. Part of the clones is not carried over; for the studies checked, unresolved V genes explain less than half of this, and the remainder is unexplained. This sample's records show tens of thousands of clones. 9.5% to 11% of the sample is in the top ten clones. Sequencing was performed on PBMCs. These receptors were taken from a woman between 50 and 59 years old in good health and CMV-seropositive.

This sequence joins TRBV30 and TRBJ2-6; no clear D gene. Trimming took off 3 bases at V and 0 bases at J, with 9 bases between the two ends. This CDR3 has 15 amino acids. CDR1 GTSNPN and CDR2 SVGIG come from the germline V gene (reference sequence). CDR3 sequence (DNA): TGTGCCTGGAGAAGACACCTCTCTGGGGCCAACGTCCTGACTTTC. It is translated as CAWRRHLSGANVLTF. The whole variable domain, remainder taken from reference TRBV30 and TRBJ2-6, is SQTIHQWPATLVQPVGSPLSLECTVEGTSNPNLYWYRQAAGRGLQLLFYSVGIGQISSEVPQNLSASRPQDRQFILSSKKLLLSDSGFYLCAWRRHLSGANVLTFGAGSRLTVL.

Written as DNA, the CDR3 is TGTGCCAGCAGCTTGGGACCCGGGACAAAAAACACCATATATTTT. Amino acids: CASSLGPGTKNTIYF. V usage is TRBV5-6 and J usage is TRBJ1-3, with a weak D call TRBD1 (6 bases). Trimming left V 0 bases short and J 6 bases short, with 13 bases between. This CDR3 contains 15 residues. Germline V CDR1 and CDR2: SGHDT, YYEEEE.

The genes are TRBV5-1 and TRBJ1-4; 9 bases line up with TRBD1. CDR1 is SGHRS and CDR2 is YFSETQ in the germline V gene. The CDR3 length is 14 residues. V shed 6 bases, J shed 8 bases, and the junction held 8 bases outside the gene matches. The DNA of the CDR3 is TGCGCCAGCACACGACAGGGGGGCAGGGAAAAACTGTTTTTT. Amino acid sequence: CASTRQGGREKLFF.

The chain is built from TRBV15 and TRBJ2-5; TRBD2 matches 15 bases. The J call is doubtful: the DNA matches TRBJ2-7 better. The CDR3 sequence is 19 residues long. Germline CDR1 reads LNHNV; CDR2 reads YYDKDF (reference sequence). The CDR3 nucleotides are TGTGCCACCAGCGGATATGGACTAGCGGGGGGGCCGGTCGCATACGAGCAGTACTTC. This codes for CATSGYGLAGGPVAYEQYF.

The rearrangement joins TRBV30 to TRBJ1-3; D uncertain. This CDR3 is 14 amino acids long. With 0 bases removed from V and 4 bases from J, the gap between germline ends came to 10 bases. Germline CDR1 and CDR2: GTSNPN and SVGIG (reference sequence). CDR3 DNA: TGTGCCTGGAGTGTCAGTCGGGAGGGAAACACCATATATTTT. Encoded protein: CAWSVSREGNTIYF.

Turning to this clone: Other DNA sequences in this specimen translate into the identical CDR3. This chain links TRBV19 with TRBJ1-2; D may be TRBD1 (6 bases). The CDR3 extends over 17 amino acids. The V gene's germline CDR1 is LNHDA and CDR2 SQIVND (reference sequence). V was clipped by 4 bases and J by 0 bases, with 18 bases between them. This CDR3 reads CASSTLLGQRANYGYTF. CDR3 bases: TGTGCCAGTAGTACACTACTTGGACAGAGAGCTAACTATGGCTACACCTTC.

The chain is built from TRBV29-1 and TRBJ2-7; 7 bases align to TRBD2. Trimming removed 6 bases from V and 3 bases from J; junction bases left unmatched: 14. The CDR3 has 15 residues. Per the germline V gene, CDR1 is SQVTM and CDR2 is ANQGSEA. CDR3 sequence: CSVTIASGTNYEQYF. As DNA, the CDR3 is TGCAGCGTCACCATCGCGTCAGGGACTAACTACGAGCAGTACTTC.

The chain is built from TRBV30 and TRBJ1-1, with D tentatively TRBD1 (5 bases). Germline-derived CDR1 and CDR2 are GTSNPN and SVGIG (reference sequence). The V gene lost 4 bases and the J gene lost 10 bases, with 16 bases spanning the gap. CDR3 length: 12 amino acids. The CDR3 here is CAWTLGGDRAFF. In nucleotides, the CDR3 is TGTGCCTGGACTCTGGGGGGGGATAGAGCTTTCTTT.